This record concerns one T cell receptor beta chain sequence. Its antigen is undetermined. This specimen comes from a study of STAT3 mutations in large granular lymphocyte leukemia. The CDR3 has 15 amino acids. V lost 6 bases to trimming and J lost 6 bases; unmatched junction nucleotides: 9. Germline CDR1 reads MDHEN; CDR2 reads SYDVKM. Average productive template count per sample was around 43,000. Libraries were prepared by immunoSEQ multiplex PCR; TCRdb keeps only in-frame clonotypes and omits some of them. The sample lists about 15,000 clones; about 93% were seen once. General study results and limits: In about 30% of the 18 patients, new TCR clonotypes emerged after therapy. Some patients had dominant TCR clones larger than their STAT3 mutant burden. Every T-cell large granular lymphocyte leukemia patient had at least one immunodominant TCR beta clonotype.

This chain joins TRBV28 and TRBJ2-1, with TRBD1 matching 9 bases. The sequencing sample was made of peripheral blood mononuclear cells. The source of this sequence is a woman in her 50s with T-cell large granular lymphocyte leukemia. Some clones in this sample may be carry-over from other donors' samples. CDR3 nucleotides: TGTGCCAGCAGCACCGGGACAGGGATATTCAATGAGCAGTTCTTC. This codes for CASSTGTGIFNEQFF.